Shown below are 14 T cell receptor beta chains from a single sample sequenced in a study of blood T cell repertoires in COVID-19. Sequenced by immunoSEQ multiplex PCR; TCRdb stores in-frame clones only, minus some. Altogether some 140,000 clones are present, about 90% being singletons, with the ten largest covering roughly 0.51%. Sequencing input: peripheral blood. The receptors originated from a man aged 45-65 years with acute or convalescent COVID-19.

V gene TRBV21-1 combines with J gene TRBJ2-7; the table's D gene call, TRBD2, was not cross checked with the DNA. TRBV21-1 represents a pseudogene. The CDR3 runs to 15 residues. The CDR3 DNA is TGTGCCAGCAGCTCCCGGACTAGCGGGAGACTTGAGCAGTACTTC. Its protein product is CASSSRTSGRLEQYF.

The chain uses TRBV4-2 and TRBJ2-1; D might be TRBD2 (5 bases). This CDR3 comprises 16 residues. The V end was cut by 2 bases, the J end by 4 bases, with 15 bases between. Germline V CDR1 and CDR2: LGHNA, YNFKEQ. In DNA, the CDR3 is TGTGCCAGCAGCCAATTCCGGGGTCAGACTTACAATGAGCAGTTCTTC. It translates to CASSQFRGQTYNEQFF.

V is TRBV20-1 and J is TRBJ1-5; D remains ambiguous. Germline CDR1 DFQATT, CDR2 SNEGSKA (reference sequence). This CDR3 region has 12 residues. With 3 bases removed from V and 5 bases from J, the gap between germline ends came to 8 bases. The CDR3 sequence: CSASNGDQPQHF. The CDR3 region has the DNA TGCAGTGCTAGTAACGGTGATCAGCCCCAGCATTTT.

This clone is a singleton in its sample. The chain recombines TRBV6-2 or TRBV6-3 with TRBJ1-2; 8 bases match TRBD1. Germline V gene lookup returns CDR1 MNHEY and CDR2 SVGEGT. J was trimmed by 7 bases and V by 6 bases; bases with no gene match: 10. The CDR3 has 14 amino acids. This CDR3 reads CASSPDRGVTGYTF. The CDR3 coding sequence is TGTGCCAGCAGCCCAGACAGGGGTGTTACTGGCTACACCTTC.

This clone was found once. At one end, the junction sequence differs from germline, possibly due to a read error. The chain has TRBV7-2 and TRBJ2-7; 11 positions agree with TRBD2. This CDR3 contains 13 residues. The V gene's germline CDR1 is SGHTA and CDR2 FQGNSA. The CDR3: CASRLAGGPVQYF. As DNA, the CDR3 is TGTGCCAGCAGGTTAGCGGGAGGGCCGGTGCAGTACTTC.

The chain couples TRBV12-3 or TRBV12-4 to TRBJ2-7, with D perhaps TRBD1 (5 bases). The CDR3 contains 13 residues. V lost 1 base and J lost 7, with 11 bases in between. The CDR3 sequence is CASSLGRVREQYF. For the CDR3, the DNA is TGTGCCAGCAGTTTAGGCAGGGTGAGAGAGCAGTACTTC.

A single count supports this clone. The chain uses TRBV2 and TRBJ1-2, with 10 bases aligning to TRBD1. J lost 8 bases, V lost 3 bases, and 3 bases had no gene match. This CDR3 spans 13 amino acids. Germline-derived CDR1 and CDR2 are SNHLY and FYNNEI. The CDR3 sequence: CASSDPTGGGYTF. The CDR3 region has the DNA TGTGCCAGCAGTGACCCGACAGGGGGCGGCTACACCTTC. The entire variable domain, with the rest obtained from reference TRBV2 and TRBJ1-2, is as follows: EPEVTQTPSHQVTQMGQEVILRCVPISNHLYFYWYRQILGQKVEFLVSFYNNEISEKSEIFDDQFSVERPDGSNFTLKIRSTKLEDSAMYFCASSDPTGGGYTFGSGTRLTVV.

The chain employs TRBV4-2 and TRBJ1-4; 10 nucleotides align to TRBD1. The CDR3 runs to 16 residues. Germline V gene data show CDR1 as LGHNA and CDR2 as YNFKEQ. After removal of 4 bases from V and 7 bases from J, the junction contained 9 bases not matched to a gene. This CDR3 reads CASSPAADRGGEKLFF. The CDR3 region has the DNA TGTGCCAGCAGCCCAGCGGCGGACAGGGGGGGTGAAAAACTGTTTTTT.

The V gene is TRBV27, the J gene TRBJ2-3; 8 positions match TRBD2. This CDR3 has 14 residues. Germline lookup yields CDR1 MNHEY and CDR2 SMNVEV (reference sequence). The junction had 7 bases not matched to a gene; V was cut back by 8 bases and J by 3 bases. CDR3: CASQPSGRTDTQYF. CDR3 sequence (DNA): TGTGCCAGCCAACCCAGCGGGAGAACAGATACGCAGTATTTT.

This chain links TRBV24-1 with TRBJ2-1; 9 positions match TRBD1. Germline lookup yields CDR1 KGHDR and CDR2 SFDVKD. The CDR3 totals 14 residues. V was pared by 6 bases and J by 4 bases, with 3 bases of the junction left unmatched. In nucleotides, the CDR3 is TGTGCCACCAGTACGGACAGGGGATACAATGAGCAGTTCTTC. The encoded protein is CATSTDRGYNEQFF.

This chain links TRBV29-1 with TRBJ1-4, with 8 bases that match TRBD1. V was clipped by 6 bases and J by 6 bases; unmatched bases: 6. CDR1 and CDR2 (germline): SQVTM, ANQGSEA. CDR3 length equals 13 residues. The CDR3 loop reads CSVSGGGDEKLFF. CDR3 bases: TGCAGCGTATCAGGGGGCGGGGATGAAAAACTGTTTTTT. Drawing the rest from reference TRBV29-1 and TRBJ1-4, the complete variable domain is SAVISQKPSRDICQRGTSLTIQCQVDSQVTMMFWYRQQPGQSLTLIATANQGSEATYESGFVIDKFPISRPNLTFSTLTVSNMSPEDSSIYLCSVSGGGDEKLFFGSGTQLSVL.

This clone was counted a single time. The chain carries TRBV3-1 (or the pseudogene TRBV3-2) and TRBJ2-1; 7 bases agree with TRBD2. The V and J ends lost 1 base and 9 bases, in that order; junction bases with no gene match: 9. The CDR3 consists of 15 residues. CDR1 and CDR2 (germline): LGHDT, YNNKEL (reference sequence). The DNA for the CDR3 is TGTGCCAGCAGCCAAGGGCTAGCGGTCTTCGGTGAGCAGTTCTTC. Protein product: CASSQGLAVFGEQFF.

The gene calls are TRBV7-2 and TRBJ2-5; 8 nucleotides match TRBD1. Trimming took 0 bases from V and 1 from J; bases not matched to a gene: 4. Germline V gives CDR1 SGHTA, CDR2 FQGNSA. The CDR3 is 16 residues long. The CDR3 is CASSLAGTGGQETQYF. The CDR3 DNA reads as TGTGCCAGCAGCTTAGCGGGGACAGGAGGCCAAGAGACCCAGTACTTC.

The chain links TRBV29-1 to TRBJ2-5, with D possibly being TRBD1 (5 bases). The CDR3 length is 14 residues. In germline, CDR1 is SQVTM, CDR2 ANQGSEA. Deletions cut 3 bases from V and 1 base from J, with 12 bases between. The CDR3 DNA follows: TGCAGCGTTGAGGGTCCAGGGCGCCAAGAGACCCAGTACTTC. Translation gives CSVEGPGRQETQYF.